The 21 T cell receptor beta chains below all came from one sample that was sequenced in a study of cytomegalovirus exposure and HLA in healthy donors. Primers for the PCR totalled 60 Vbeta and 13 Jbeta. Only in-frame clones appear in the TCRdb table, and some are missing; sequencing was by immunoSEQ multiplex PCR. Of 200,000 to 300,000 clones listed, about 80% are singletons. The sample taken for sequencing was PBMCs. The origin of the receptors is a woman in her 40s in good health and CMV-seropositive.

The rearrangement links TRBV4-3 to TRBJ1-2, with TRBD1 identical over 8 bases. Trimming removed 0 bases from V and 4 bases from J; junction bases left unmatched: 4. Germline CDR1 is LGHNA and CDR2 is YSLEER. The CDR3 sequence is 15 residues long. CDR3 sequence: CASSQDPGGGYGYTF. The CDR3 bases are TGCGCCAGCAGCCAAGACCCAGGGGGCGGCTATGGCTACACCTTC.

The J gene is TRBJ1-1, the V gene TRBV5-1; D unclear. Germline CDR1 and CDR2: SGHRS and YFSETQ. The CDR3 is 13 residues long. V lost 4 bases to trimming and J lost 1 base, with 8 bases between them. CDR3 amino acids: CASSTPGNTEAFF. CDR3 DNA sequence: TGCGCCAGCAGCACGCCCGGGAACACTGAAGCTTTCTTT.

This sequence joins TRBV10-3 and TRBJ2-1, with TRBD2 matching over 8 bases. The CDR3 sequence is 16 residues long. Germline CDR1 is ENHRY and CDR2 is SYGVKD. Trimming at V came to 0 bases and at J to 6 bases, leaving 7 bases not matched to a gene. The CDR3 DNA reads as TGTGCCATCAGTGAGTCCGTTAGCGGGAAGGGCAATGAGCAGTTCTTC. Translation: CAISESVSGKGNEQFF.

There are a few counts of this clone. The junction differs from germline at one of its ends, possibly a read error. V and J are TRBV19 and TRBJ1-1; D ambiguous. The germline V gene encodes CDR1 LNHDA and CDR2 SQIVND (reference sequence). The CDR3 is made up of 14 amino acids. The CDR3 DNA sequence: TGTGCCACTAGTACGGGGTTCATGAACACTGAAGCTTTCTTT. This encodes CATSTGFMNTEAFF.

The chain links TRBV2 to TRBJ1-5; D is uncertain. Germline CDR1 SNHLY, CDR2 FYNNEI. With 2 bases removed from V and 2 bases from J, the gap between germline ends came to 7 bases. This CDR3 has 14 amino acids. The CDR3 loop reads CASSEYMGNQPQHF. The CDR3 DNA follows: TGTGCCAGCAGTGAATACATGGGCAATCAGCCCCAGCATTTT.

This clone has only a few counts. Other DNA sequences in the sample encode the same CDR3. The V gene is TRBV29-1, the J gene TRBJ1-2; TRBD1 aligns across 7 bases. V lost 3 bases, J lost 5 bases, and 6 bases stayed unmatched. Germline V CDR1 and CDR2: SQVTM, ANQGSEA. The CDR3 is made up of 13 amino acids. The CDR3 DNA sequence: TGCAGCGTTGAGGGACCAGGGGGATATGGCTACACCTTC. Its translation is CSVEGPGGYGYTF.

There are a few counts of this clone. The chain employs TRBV10-3 and TRBJ2-2, with a possible D match to TRBD1 (5 bases). The CDR3 extends over 13 amino acids. Germline CDR1 reads ENHRY; CDR2 reads SYGVKD. V was trimmed by 8 bases and J by 2 bases, leaving 9 bases between them. The CDR3 DNA reads TGTGCCATCGGACAAAGCAACACCGGGGAGCTGTTTTTT. Protein product: CAIGQSNTGELFF.

CDR3 bases: TGTGCCTGGACTTCGTCCCGTTACGGTGAGCAGTTCTTC. This encodes CAWTSSRYGEQFF. The gene calls are TRBV30 and TRBJ2-1, with D unclear. Trimming shortened V by 4 bases and J by 9 bases, and 16 bases separated the two germline ends. Germline values: CDR1 GTSNPN, CDR2 SVGIG (reference sequence). The CDR3 spans 13 residues.

V usage is TRBV6-1 and J usage is TRBJ1-6; D remains ambiguous. Germline-derived CDR1 and CDR2 are MNHNS and SASEGT. Trimming pared 5 bases from V and 0 bases from J, leaving 8 bases between. The CDR3 consists of 15 residues. The CDR3 sequence: CASSFVSSYNSPLHF. DNA of the CDR3: TGTGCCAGCAGTTTTGTTAGCTCCTATAATTCACCCCTCCACTTT.

This clone was observed once. V usage is TRBV4-2 and J usage is TRBJ2-7; 9 nucleotides match TRBD1. The ends lost 0 bases at V and 9 bases at J; junction bases unmatched: 6. Germline V lookup: CDR1 LGHNA, CDR2 YNFKEQ. The CDR3 covers 14 residues. The CDR3 spells CASSQDRDRVGQYF. CDR3 bases: TGTGCCAGCAGCCAAGATAGGGACAGGGTGGGGCAGTACTTC.

The V and J genes are TRBV27 and TRBJ2-7; 8 bases match TRBD1. CDR1 and CDR2 (germline): MNHEY, SMNVEV (reference sequence). The CDR3 runs to 16 residues. After removal of 0 bases from V and 5 bases from J, the junction contained 9 bases not matched to a gene. CDR3 bases: TGTGCCAGCAGTTTATCGGGGAGGACAGGGAAGGACGAGCAGTACTTC. Protein sequence: CASSLSGRTGKDEQYF.

The chain links TRBV7-9 to TRBJ1-2; 7 bases agree with TRBD1. This CDR3 has 13 amino acids. Per the germline V gene, CDR1 is SEHNR and CDR2 is FQNEAQ (reference sequence). In DNA form, the CDR3 reads TGTTCCTGGGGAGGACAGGCGAGCTATGGCTACACCTTC. It codes for CSWGGQASYGYTF.

This clone was seen once. V is TRBV19 and J is TRBJ2-3; 14 nucleotides line up with TRBD2. V gave up 6 bases and J gave up 2 bases; unmatched junction bases: 10. Per the germline V gene, CDR1 is LNHDA and CDR2 is SQIVND (reference sequence). The CDR3 has 18 residues. CDR3 sequence: CASSVGLAGVAPTDTQYF. Written as DNA, the CDR3 is TGTGCCAGTAGCGTGGGACTAGCGGGAGTAGCTCCCACAGATACGCAGTATTTT.

This chain joins TRBV5-1 and TRBJ2-7, with D maybe TRBD2 (6 bases). The CDR3 sequence is 16 residues long. The V end lost 0 bases, the J end lost 0 bases, and 13 bases lay between the germline ends. Germline lookup yields CDR1 SGHRS and CDR2 YFSETQ. CDR3 coding DNA: TGCGCCAGCAGCTTGGTGGAGGGCGCCAACTCCTACGAGCAGTACTTC. Protein sequence: CASSLVEGANSYEQYF.

This clone was counted only a few times. The chain combines TRBV5-4 with TRBJ2-7, with 10 positions matching TRBD1. The J segment lost 3 bases and the V segment lost 4 bases, leaving 10 bases of the junction unmatched. This CDR3 spans 16 amino acids. CDR1 SGHNT and CDR2 YYREEE come from the germline V gene (reference sequence). In nucleotides, the CDR3 is TGTGCCAGCAGCACACAACCCGGGACAGGGGTCTACGAGCAGTACTTC. This codes for CASSTQPGTGVYEQYF. Full variable domain (remainder filled in from reference TRBV5-4 and TRBJ2-7): ETGVTQSPTHLIKTRGQQVTLRCSSQSGHNTVSWYQQALGQGPQFIFQYYREEENGRGNFPPRFSGLQFPNYSSELNVNALELDDSALYLCASSTQPGTGVYEQYFGPGTRLTVT.

As to this clone: Distinct nucleotide sequences in the sample also encode this CDR3. The chain is built from TRBV30 and TRBJ1-1, with D maybe TRBD1 (5 bases). V lost 3 bases and J lost 1, with 9 bases in between. This CDR3 has 13 amino acids. Germline-derived CDR1 and CDR2 are GTSNPN and SVGIG (reference sequence). This CDR3 reads CAWSGQGNTEAFF. DNA of the CDR3: TGTGCCTGGAGCGGGCAGGGGAACACTGAAGCTTTCTTT. Complete variable domain (other parts from reference TRBV30 and TRBJ1-1): SQTIHQWPATLVQPVGSPLSLECTVEGTSNPNLYWYRQAAGRGLQLLFYSVGIGQISSEVPQNLSASRPQDRQFILSSKKLLLSDSGFYLCAWSGQGNTEAFFGQGTRLTVV.

The chain recombines TRBV2 with TRBJ2-5; D is ambiguous. This CDR3 has 12 amino acids. The germline V and J ends were trimmed by 4 bases and 4 bases, with 7 bases remaining between them. Germline values: CDR1 SNHLY, CDR2 FYNNEI. The CDR3 coding sequence is TGTGCCAGCAGTGTAGTTCGAGAGACCCAGTACTTC. This codes for CASSVVRETQYF.

The chain is built from TRBV19 and TRBJ2-7; 9 positions agree with TRBD1. The junction had 7 bases not matched to a gene; V was cut back by 5 bases and J by 2 bases. Germline CDR1 LNHDA, CDR2 SQIVND (reference sequence). The CDR3 has 15 amino acids. CDR3 nucleotide sequence: TGTGCCAGTAGTCCCTCCGGGACAGGGACCTACGAGCAGTACTTC. Translation: CASSPSGTGTYEQYF.

V and J are TRBV7-9 and TRBJ1-6; D remains unclear. Trimming removed 1 base from V and 7 bases from J, with 11 bases in between. The CDR3 is 15 residues long. The germline gives CDR1 SEHNR, CDR2 FQNEAQ (reference sequence). CDR3 amino acids: CASSLGGSGNSPLHF. The CDR3 nucleotides are TGTGCCAGCAGCTTAGGAGGCAGCGGAAATTCACCCCTCCACTTT.

V and J are TRBV4-3 and TRBJ1-2, with 7 bases fitting TRBD1. V shed 0 bases, J shed 1 base, and the junction held 5 bases outside the gene matches. The CDR3 has 16 amino acids. Germline V gene lookup returns CDR1 LGHNA and CDR2 YSLEER. The CDR3 DNA is TGCGCCAGCAGCCAAGAGGGGACAGCGCTTAACTATGGCTACACCTTC. Protein: CASSQEGTALNYGYTF.

The chain employs TRBV6-6 and TRBJ2-5; no definite D call. The DNA matches TRBJ2-7 better at its end, which makes the J call doubtful. This CDR3 spans 16 amino acids. Germline loops: CDR1 MNHNY, CDR2 SVGAGI (reference sequence). CDR3 loop: CASSYSADSSSYEQYF. The CDR3, as DNA: TGTGCCAGCAGTTACTCGGCAGACTCGAGCTCCTACGAGCAGTACTTC.